These 30 T cell receptor beta chains originate from one sample sequenced in a study of naive and memory T cell subsets. An equimolar mix of two oligonucleotides served as the beta constant-region primer for TRBC1 and TRBC2. Ligated cDNA was amplified by four rounds of PCR with nested alpha and beta constant-region primers and SP2. MiXCR, run by TCRdb on the UMI-ligation and nested PCR reads, gives a single entry per CDR3 protein. The table includes approximately 140,000 distinct CDR3 sequences, about 20% detected once. The antigens of these receptors remain unknown. General study findings and limits: Naive repertoires, especially CD8, held a few larger clonotypes, possibly memory cells re-expressing CD45RA.

The source material was naive CD8+ T cells from blood. Source of these receptors: a human donor in good health.

The chain recombines TRBV28 with TRBJ2-7; 7 bases agree with TRBD2. This CDR3 has 13 residues. V lost 6 bases and J lost 4; bases outside the gene matches: 6. Germline values: CDR1 MDHEN, CDR2 SYDVKM. CDR3 in amino acids: CASRGRGEYEQYF. CDR3 nucleotides: TGTGCCAGCAGGGGCCGGGGGGAATACGAGCAGTACTTC.

The sample holds many counts of this clonotype. This sequence joins TRBV27 and TRBJ1-1; 7 positions agree with TRBD1. The CDR3 spans 14 residues. The V segment lost 5 bases and the J segment 0 bases; nucleotides outside the gene matches: 3. Germline CDR1 is MNHEY and CDR2 is SMNVEV (reference sequence). This chain's CDR3 is CASSPTGVNTEAFF. In DNA, the CDR3 is TGTGCCAGCAGTCCCACAGGGGTGAACACTGAAGCTTTCTTT.

The chain joins TRBV25-1 to TRBJ2-3, with 11 nucleotides matching TRBD2. Germline CDR1 reads MGHDK; CDR2 reads SYGVNS. The CDR3 extends over 17 amino acids. Trimming cost V 1 base and J 2 bases; bases outside gene matches: 5. Here the CDR3 reads CASSEWIAGGPTDTQYF. CDR3 sequence (DNA): TGTGCCAGCAGTGAATGGATAGCGGGAGGGCCCACAGATACGCAGTATTTT.

The V and J genes are TRBV4-3 and TRBJ2-1; D is ambiguous. CDR3 length equals 16 residues. Trimming took 0 bases from V and 6 from J, leaving 15 bases between them. Germline CDR1 reads LGHNA; CDR2 reads YSLEER. The CDR3 DNA follows: TGCGCCAGCAGCCAAGAACCGGGTGGCACTATCAATGAGCAGTTCTTC. Protein sequence: CASSQEPGGTINEQFF.

The chain recombines TRBV28 with TRBJ2-5; TRBD2 is a possible D gene (6 bases). This CDR3 spans 14 amino acids. The germline V gene encodes CDR1 MDHEN and CDR2 SYDVKM. The V gene lost 2 bases and the J gene lost 1 base, with 8 bases spanning the gap. The CDR3: CASSLLAIQETQYF. The CDR3 DNA is TGTGCCAGCAGTTTACTAGCGATCCAAGAGACCCAGTACTTC.

In this sample, this clonotype turned up a few times. This rearrangement joins TRBV6-5 to TRBJ2-4; TRBD1 matches at 10 bases. Trimming at V came to 0 bases and at J to 6 bases, leaving 11 bases not matched to a gene. This CDR3 spans 18 amino acids. Per germline, CDR1 MNHEY and CDR2 SVGAGI. The CDR3 DNA follows: TGTGCCAGCAGTTACTCGTGGGGGGCCCGGGACAGGGGAAACATTCAGTACTTC. Protein: CASSYSWGARDRGNIQYF.

The genes are TRBV4-1 and TRBJ2-3; D gene unclear. CDR3 size: 16 residues. V lost 0 bases to trimming and J lost 0 bases, with 10 bases between them. The germline gives CDR1 MGHRA, CDR2 YSYEKL. CDR3 DNA sequence: TGCGCCAGCAGCCAAGATTCCAGCGTTAGCACAGATACGCAGTATTTT. As protein: CASSQDSSVSTDTQYF.

The chain recombines TRBV28 with TRBJ2-2, with D perhaps TRBD2 (5 bases). Trimming pared 6 bases from V and 3 bases from J, leaving 11 bases between. The germline V gene has CDR1 MDHEN and CDR2 SYDVKM. This CDR3 region has 14 residues. The CDR3 spells CASRAAFYTGELFF. The DNA of the CDR3 is TGTGCCAGCAGAGCGGCTTTCTACACCGGGGAGCTGTTTTTT.

This clonotype was found once. The rearrangement links TRBV12-3 or TRBV12-4 to TRBJ1-2; TRBD1 is a possible D gene (5 bases). The CDR3 loop spans 13 amino acids. Trimming cost V 1 base and J 6 bases, with 9 bases left between them. The CDR3 nucleotides read TGTGCCAGCAGTTTAGGGGGCCCCGATGGCTACACCTTC. Encoded protein: CASSLGGPDGYTF.

The genes are TRBV6-1 and TRBJ2-7; D remains ambiguous. Germline CDR1 is MNHNS and CDR2 is SASEGT. CDR3 length: 11 residues. Trimming shortened V by 4 bases and J by 12 bases, and 13 bases separated the two germline ends. CDR3 DNA sequence: TGTGCCAGCAGTGCTATAGAGTTACCGTACTTC. This gives the protein CASSAIELPYF.

The CDR3 sequence: CASGSPGTEAFF. The CDR3, as DNA: TGTGCCAGCGGCTCCCCGGGGACTGAAGCTTTCTTT. J is TRBJ1-1 and V is TRBV25-1; D gene unclear. Trimming took 8 bases from V and 5 from J, leaving 12 bases between them. Germline values: CDR1 MGHDK, CDR2 SYGVNS. The CDR3 spans 12 residues.

This clonotype was seen only a few times. The gene calls are TRBV24-1 and TRBJ1-5; TRBD1 matches at 12 bases. Losses at the gene ends were 3 bases for V and 7 bases for J; bases not matched to a gene: 6. CDR1 is KGHDR, CDR2 SFDVKD, per germline. This CDR3 spans 16 amino acids. In nucleotides, the CDR3 is TGTGCCACCAGTGATAAGGGACAGGGGGCCCAACAGCCCCAGCATTTT. As protein: CATSDKGQGAQQPQHF.

This clonotype was counted only a few times. The chain carries TRBV3-1 and TRBJ2-4; D not resolved. V gave up 4 bases and J gave up 0 bases, with 13 bases separating them. The CDR3 runs to 16 residues. Germline V gene lookup returns CDR1 LGHDT and CDR2 YNNKEL (reference sequence). Here the CDR3 DNA reads TGTGCCAGCAGCCTTGATGCGTTGGCAGCCAAAAACATTCAGTACTTC. Its protein is CASSLDALAAKNIQYF.

This clonotype showed up just a few times. The rearrangement joins TRBV27 to TRBJ2-7; 8 nucleotides agree with TRBD2. There are 14 residues in the CDR3. The germline V gene encodes CDR1 MNHEY and CDR2 SMNVEV (reference sequence). V dropped 5 bases and J dropped 7; count of bases not matched to a gene: 10. In DNA, the CDR3 is TGTGCCAGCAGTCCGGGACTAGATGGGGTTGAGCAGTACTTC. Its protein product is CASSPGLDGVEQYF.

The rearrangement links TRBV29-1 to TRBJ2-5; no definite D call. Between the trimmed V and J ends, which lost 1 base and 1 base, there was a span of 10 bases. This CDR3 region has 14 residues. Germline V CDR1 and CDR2: SQVTM, ANQGSEA. Here the CDR3 reads CSVEVRSRQETQYF. For the CDR3, the DNA is TGCAGCGTTGAAGTTAGGAGCCGCCAAGAGACCCAGTACTTC.

The chain joins TRBV18 to TRBJ1-4; 8 nucleotides align to TRBD1. CDR1 KGHSH and CDR2 LQKENI come from the germline V gene. The junction had 11 bases not matched to a gene; V was cut back by 6 bases and J by 2 bases. CDR3 size: 17 residues. The DNA for the CDR3 is TGTGCCAGCTCGCACGAAACAGGGGGACGGACTAATGAAAAACTGTTTTTT. Its protein product is CASSHETGGRTNEKLFF.

This clonotype was counted between two and nine times. This sequence joins TRBV6-5 and TRBJ1-2; perhaps TRBD1 as D (6 bases). This CDR3 comprises 14 residues. Germline-derived CDR1 and CDR2 are MNHEY and SVGAGI. The ends were cut back, 7 bases at V and 4 bases at J, with 16 bases in the middle. For the CDR3, the DNA is TGTGCCAGCACCTCCGGGGGCGCCGGCTATGGCTACACCTTC. Its protein is CASTSGGAGYGYTF.

The V call is TRBV11-2, the J call TRBJ2-4, with D uncertain. This CDR3 spans 19 amino acids. Germline V gives CDR1 SGHAT, CDR2 FQNNGV. Trimming removed 5 bases from V and 0 bases from J, with 23 bases in between. The CDR3 is CASSPWPNDLNLAKNIQYF. The CDR3 nucleotides are TGTGCCAGCAGCCCCTGGCCCAACGACCTCAACCTAGCCAAAAACATTCAGTACTTC.

The V gene is TRBV6-5, the J gene TRBJ2-4, with D possibly TRBD2 on 6 matching bases. Germline CDR1 is MNHEY and CDR2 is SVGAGI. V shed 5 bases and J shed 3 bases, with 11 bases lying between them. CDR3 size: 14 residues. The chain's CDR3 is CASSGGGFKNIQYF. In DNA form, the CDR3 reads TGTGCCAGCAGTGGTGGAGGGTTCAAAAACATTCAGTACTTC.

This chain joins TRBV6-5 and TRBJ2-5, with no clear D. The CDR3 has 15 residues. The V end was cut by 6 bases, the J end by 1 base, with 15 bases between. Germline V CDR1 and CDR2: MNHEY, SVGAGI. CDR3 bases: TGTGCCAGCAGCGCTCACTCCGGCGGCCAAGAGACCCAGTACTTC. The encoded protein is CASSAHSGGQETQYF.

The chain carries TRBV5-5 and TRBJ2-7, with a weak D call TRBD1 (6 bases). The CDR3 is 14 residues long. The V end lost 3 bases, the J end lost 1 base, and 11 bases lay between the germline ends. The germline gives CDR1 SGHKS, CDR2 YYEKEE (reference sequence). In DNA form, the CDR3 reads TGTGCCAGCAGCTCTAACAGGGATTCCTACGAGCAGTACTTC. This translates into CASSSNRDSYEQYF.

A remark on this clonotype: The junction and the germline gene differ at one end; a read error may be behind it. The chain joins TRBV11-2 to TRBJ2-3; TRBD2 might be the D (5 bases). Germline-derived CDR1 and CDR2 are SGHAT and FQNNGV. CDR3 length: 19 residues. The CDR3 here is CARSSEYDYDAQDTDTQYF. CDR3 nucleotides: TGTGCCAGAAGCTCGGAGTATGACTACGATGCTCAGGACACAGATACGCAGTATTTT.

The table lists this clonotype with a few counts. The chain combines TRBV5-1 with TRBJ2-7; TRBD1 matches at 7 bases. J gave up 5 bases and V 4 bases, and 6 bases lay outside the gene matches. The CDR3 length is 13 residues. The germline gives CDR1 SGHRS, CDR2 YFSETQ. The CDR3 DNA follows: TGCGCCAGCAGCCCTTATCAGGGGGACGAGCAGTACTTC. Protein product: CASSPYQGDEQYF.

CDR3 protein: CASSRDNYNEQFF. The CDR3 DNA sequence: TGTGCCAGCAGCCGGGACAACTACAATGAGCAGTTCTTC. This rearrangement joins TRBV13 to TRBJ2-1, with D perhaps TRBD1 (6 bases). The CDR3 is 13 residues long. Trimming removed 5 bases at V and 3 bases at J, with 8 bases between. Germline assignment: CDR1 PRHDT and CDR2 FYEKMQ (reference sequence).

The CDR3 DNA is TGTGCCAGCAGCGAAGGGACAGACTACGAGCAGTACTTC. Its protein is CASSEGTDYEQYF. The J gene is TRBJ2-7, the V gene TRBV9; 7 positions agree with TRBD1. The CDR3 length is 13 residues. The V gene's germline CDR1 is SGDLS and CDR2 YYNGEE. V shed 3 bases, J shed 3 bases, and the junction held 3 bases outside the gene matches.

This clonotype came up a few times. The chain recombines TRBV7-9 with TRBJ2-1; D gene uncertain. There are 12 residues in the CDR3. CDR1 and CDR2 (germline): SEHNR, FQNEAQ (reference sequence). V gave up 4 bases and J gave up 10 bases, with 11 bases separating them. This CDR3 reads CASSSGGREQFF. CDR3 DNA sequence: TGTGCCAGCAGCTCGGGTGGGCGGGAGCAGTTCTTC.

The chain is built from TRBV6-2 or TRBV6-3 and TRBJ2-7; possibly TRBD1 for D (6 bases). Germline V CDR1 and CDR2: MNHEY, SVGEGT. Trimming removed 8 bases at V and 3 bases at J, with 23 bases between. The CDR3 is made up of 16 amino acids. DNA of the CDR3: TGTGCCAGCGCTTACCCCGGGGACACCGTGGACTACGAGCAGTACTTC. It specifies CASAYPGDTVDYEQYF.

The chain couples TRBV20-1 to TRBJ1-1; TRBD1 agrees at 10 bases. The CDR3 length is 14 residues. The J segment lost 7 bases and the V segment lost 6 bases, leaving 11 bases of the junction unmatched. CDR1 is DFQATT, CDR2 SNEGSKA, per germline (reference sequence). Here the CDR3 reads CSAHGDRGGGEAFF. DNA of the CDR3: TGCAGTGCCCATGGGGACAGGGGCGGTGGTGAAGCTTTCTTT.

Only a few counts were recorded for this clonotype. The chain uses TRBV18 and TRBJ2-5; no firm D call. This CDR3 contains 15 residues. V lost 3 bases to trimming and J lost 5 bases, with 16 bases between them. CDR1 is KGHSH and CDR2 is LQKENI in the germline V gene. For the CDR3, the DNA is TGTGCCAGCTCACCTCCAGGAGAAGCCCAGGAGACCCAGTACTTC. Translating gives CASSPPGEAQETQYF. Full variable domain (missing parts from reference TRBV18 and TRBJ2-5): NAGVMQNPRHLVRRRGQEARLRCSPMKGHSHVYWYRQLPEEGLKFMVYLQKENIIDESGMPKERFSAEFPKEGPSILRIQQVVRGDSAAYFCASSPPGEAQETQYFGPGTRLLVL.

This clonotype was seen more than once but under ten times. The chain couples TRBV6-6 to TRBJ2-5, with 10 bases identical to TRBD1. Germline V gene data show CDR1 as MNHNY and CDR2 as SVGAGI (reference sequence). The J segment lost 5 bases and the V segment lost 4 bases, leaving 4 bases of the junction unmatched. This CDR3 has 14 amino acids. The CDR3 DNA sequence: TGTGCCAGCAGTTCGACAGGGGGCTTCGAGACCCAGTACTTC. It codes for CASSSTGGFETQYF.